A selection of T cell receptor beta chains follows, all from one sample in a study of blood T cell repertoires in COVID-19. The assay was immunoSEQ multiplex PCR, and TCRdb's table has in-frame clones only and misses some. Found here are around 130,000 clones, roughly 84% of them singletons; the top ten hold roughly an eighth. Specimen: peripheral blood. These receptors originate from a woman aged 25 to 39 who had recovered from COVID-19. Each CDR3 is given with its conserved first and last residue. A D gene is named only where the DNA matches it firmly. Only some rows state a clone size, as once, few, many or a class for expanded clones.

D	size	length	V	J	DNA	CDR3
TRBD2	-	21	TRBV27	TRBJ2-3	TGTGCCAGCAGTTTAATTCGGACGGGACTAGCGGGAGGGCCCCTCACAGATACGCAGTATTTT	CASSLIRTGLAGGPLTDTQYF
TRBD1	-	17	TRBV19	TRBJ2-3	TGTGCCAGTAGTCCCAGTGGCGGGACAGGGCTCACAGATACGCAGTATTTT	CASSPSGGTGLTDTQYF
-	-	15	TRBV2	TRBJ1-1	TGTGCCAGCAGTGAAGCAGGGGCGGGAGTCACTGAAGCTTTCTTT	CASSEAGAGVTEAFF
-	-	13	TRBV19	TRBJ2-7	TGTGCCAGTAGTACCCGGGATCGCGACGAGCAGTACTTC	CASSTRDRDEQYF
-	-	14	TRBV7-2	TRBJ2-1	TGTGCCAGCAGCTTACCCCTGGCGGTCCAGAAGCAGTTCTTC	CASSLPLAVQKQFF
TRBD1	-	16	TRBV3-1/TRBV3-2	TRBJ2-2	TGTGCCAGCAGCCATCCGAGGACAGGGAGGACCGGGGAGCTGTTTTTT	CASSHPRTGRTGELFF
TRBD2	once	19	TRBV7-2	TRBJ2-1	TGTGCCAGCAGCTTGGGCGGGAGGCTCCAAGGGTCCAACTACAATGAGCAGTTCTTC	CASSLGGRLQGSNYNEQFF
-	-	13	TRBV12-3/TRBV12-4	TRBJ1-4	TGTGCCAGCAGTAGGACAGACTACGAAAAACTGTTTTTT	CASSRTDYEKLFF
TRBD1	once	18	TRBV4-1	TRBJ2-7	TGCGCCAGCAGCCAAGCCTCCACAGGGGAAAGAGCCTCCTACGAGCAGTACTTC	CASSQASTGERASYEQYF
TRBD1	-	15	TRBV15	TRBJ2-1	TGTGCCACCAGCCGGCGGACAGGGGATTACAATGAGCAGTTCTTC	CATSRRTGDYNEQFF
-	-	14	TRBV5-1	TRBJ1-2	TGCGCCAGCAGCACCGAGGTGGATGGTTATGGCTACACCTTC	CASSTEVDGYGYTF
TRBD1	-	14	TRBV7-9	TRBJ1-2	TGTGCCAGCAGCCAAAACGATGACAGGGGTGGCTACACCTTC	CASSQNDDRGGYTF
-	-	12	TRBV7-9	TRBJ1-1	TGTGCCAGCAGTCGAGGTAACACTGAAGCTTTCTTT	CASSRGNTEAFF
-	-	13	TRBV27	TRBJ1-5	TGTGCCAGCAGATCGAGGGTAAATACGCCCCAGCATTTT	CASRSRVNTPQHF
TRBD2	-	18	TRBV4-2	TRBJ2-3	TGTGCCAGCAGCCAAGAACTAGCGGGAGGGGGGGTCACAGATACGCAGTATTTT	CASSQELAGGGVTDTQYF
-	once	14	TRBV7-9	TRBJ1-3	TGTGCCAGCAGGCTGAGGGGGAGTGGAAACACCATATATTTT	CASRLRGSGNTIYF
-	-	17	TRBV21-1	TRBJ2-2	TGTGCCAGCAGCAAAGAGGGCGACAGAACTTACACCGGGGAGCTGTTTTTT	CASSKEGDRTYTGELFF
TRBD1	-	15	TRBV6-5	TRBJ1-2	TGTGCCAGCAGCCAAACAGGGGGCGGTACGGGAGGCTACACCTTC	CASSQTGGGTGGYTF
TRBD2	-	11	TRBV20-1	TRBJ2-5	TGCAGTGCGGGACTAGCCGAGACCCAGTACTTC	CSAGLAETQYF
-	-	13	TRBV5-5	TRBJ1-6	TGTGCCAGCAGCTTTACCTATAATTCACCCCTCCACTTT	CASSFTYNSPLHF
-	few	13	TRBV3-1/TRBV3-2	TRBJ2-5	TGTGCCAGCAGCCCTGGACTAAAAGAGACCCAGTACTTC	CASSPGLKETQYF
-	few	14	TRBV5-1	TRBJ2-7	TGCGCCAGCAGCTTGGGAGCGGAGCTAGGAGAGCAGTACTTC	CASSLGAELGEQYF
-	-	13	TRBV3-1/TRBV3-2	TRBJ1-1	TGTGCCAGCAGCGCTAGGGGGTACACTGAAGCTTTCTTT	CASSARGYTEAFF
-	-	16	TRBV10-1	TRBJ2-3	TGCGCCAGCAGTGTTACTCGAGCGACTAACACAGATACGCAGTATTTT	CASSVTRATNTDTQYF
-	-	15	TRBV9	TRBJ2-1	TGTGCCAGCAGCGTAGTGGCAGGGCCCTCCAATGAGCAGTTCTTC	CASSVVAGPSNEQFF
-	-	16	TRBV10-1	TRBJ2-7	TGCGCCAGCCGCTGCTCACCAGAGGGCCACTCCTACGAGCAGTACTTC	CASRCSPEGHSYEQYF
-	-	15	TRBV12-5	TRBJ1-1	TGTGCTAGTGGACACGGGGCAGGGGCTTTTGGTGAAGCTTTCTTT	CASGHGAGAFGEAFF
-	-	11	TRBV14	TRBJ2-7	TGTGCCAGCAGCCAAGACTCCAGGCAGTACTTC	CASSQDSRQYF
-	-	18	TRBV9	TRBJ2-3	TGTGCCAGCAGCGCCCGGACACCGGGACTCCTGACTGCAGATACGCAGTATTTT	CASSARTPGLLTADTQYF
TRBD1	-	14	TRBV10-2	TRBJ1-2	TGCGCCAGCAGGGGGACAGGGGCTAACTATGGCTACACCTTC	CASRGTGANYGYTF
TRBD2	-	19	TRBV6-4	TRBJ2-7	TGTGCCAGCAGTGAGGAGCCCGGGGCTAGCGGGGTCCCGAGGGACGAGCAGTACTTC	CASSEEPGASGVPRDEQYF
TRBD2	-	15	TRBV5-1	TRBJ2-1	TGCGCCAGCAGCCCGGCTAGCGGGGCCTACAATGAGCAGTTCTTC	CASSPASGAYNEQFF
-	-	14	TRBV5-1	TRBJ1-4	TGCGCCAGCAGCTTGGAACAGAGAAATGAAAAACTGTTTTTT	CASSLEQRNEKLFF
-	-	14	TRBV7-2	TRBJ1-1	TGTGCCAGCAGCAAAACAGCCATGGGCTACGAAGCTTTCTTT	CASSKTAMGYEAFF
TRBD1	-	15	TRBV19	TRBJ1-6	TGTGCCAGTAGTATAGAATGGACAGGGAGATCACCCCTCCACTTT	CASSIEWTGRSPLHF
TRBD1	-	15	TRBV11-2	TRBJ2-3	TGTGCCAGCAGCTTGGGACAGGGGTACACAGATACGCAGTATTTT	CASSLGQGYTDTQYF
-	-	15	TRBV3-1/TRBV3-2	TRBJ2-5	TGTGCCAGCAGCGCAAAAACAGGTTACCAAGAGACCCAGTACTTC	CASSAKTGYQETQYF
TRBD1	once	14	TRBV19	TRBJ1-4	TGTGCCAGTGCATGGGACAGTGGAGGTGAAAAACTGTTTTTT	CASAWDSGGEKLFF
TRBD2	-	16	TRBV11-1	TRBJ2-3	TGTGCCAGCAGCCCTAAAGCGGGGCTGGGTCCAGATACGCAGTATTTT	CASSPKAGLGPDTQYF
TRBD2	-	17	TRBV4-1	TRBJ2-4	TGCGCCAGCAGCCAAGCAGCGGGAGGGGCCGCCAAAAACATTCAGTACTTC	CASSQAAGGAAKNIQYF
TRBD1	few	16	TRBV14	TRBJ2-1	TGTGCCAGCAGCCAAGGCCGGGACAGGGTCAGGGATGAGCAGTTCTTC	CASSQGRDRVRDEQFF
TRBD2	once	14	TRBV6-1	TRBJ2-1	TGTGCCAGCAGTGAACTAGCGGGGTACAATGAGCAGTTCTTC	CASSELAGYNEQFF
-	-	16	TRBV4-1	TRBJ2-2	TGCGCCAGCGGGCCTTCCCCTAGCGCCTACACCGGGGAGCTGTTTTTT	CASGPSPSAYTGELFF
-	once	17	TRBV24-1	TRBJ2-3	TGTGCCACCAGTGATTGGGTGGGGGGGCCTATCGCAGATACGCAGTATTTT	CATSDWVGGPIADTQYF
TRBD2	-	16	TRBV5-4	TRBJ2-7	TGTGCCAGCAGCCTAGCGACTAGCAGAAGTAACTACGAGCAGTACTTC	CASSLATSRSNYEQYF
-	-	13	TRBV2	TRBJ1-2	TGTGCCAGCAGCGCCACAGGGTTGGGTGGCTACACCTTC	CASSATGLGGYTF
TRBD1	few	14	TRBV6-5	TRBJ2-5	TGTGCCAGCAAGTCGGACAGGGGGGTAGAGACCCAGTACTTC	CASKSDRGVETQYF
-	-	15	TRBV4-2	TRBJ1-2	TGTGCCAGCAGCCAAGTGTTCCAGGGTGGTGAGGGCTACACCTTC	CASSQVFQGGEGYTF
-	-	16	TRBV5-1	TRBJ2-3	TGCGCCAGCAGCTTGGGTTGGTCTAGCGTGCCAGATACGCAGTATTTT	CASSLGWSSVPDTQYF
TRBD1	-	15	TRBV25-1	TRBJ2-4	TGTGCCAGCTTGATCCCGGGACAGGAAAAAAACATTCAGTACTTC	CASLIPGQEKNIQYF
TRBD1	-	18	TRBV15	TRBJ1-5	TGTGCCACCAGCAGAGATTTCCAGGGGGCAAGTGGCAATCAGCCCCAGCATTTT	CATSRDFQGASGNQPQHF
TRBD2	once	14	TRBV6-5	TRBJ2-7	TGTGCCAGCAGCCTTCTTAGCGGGAGGCGGGAGCAGTACTTC	CASSLLSGRREQYF
-	once	13	TRBV12-3/TRBV12-4	TRBJ2-7	TGTGCCAGCGGAGGGACGGGAACCTACGAGCAGTACTTC	CASGGTGTYEQYF
TRBD2	few	17	TRBV18	TRBJ2-7	TGTGCCAGCTCCCCCGGGCGCGGGGGGCCCTTAGTGAACGAGCAGTACTTC	CASSPGRGGPLVNEQYF